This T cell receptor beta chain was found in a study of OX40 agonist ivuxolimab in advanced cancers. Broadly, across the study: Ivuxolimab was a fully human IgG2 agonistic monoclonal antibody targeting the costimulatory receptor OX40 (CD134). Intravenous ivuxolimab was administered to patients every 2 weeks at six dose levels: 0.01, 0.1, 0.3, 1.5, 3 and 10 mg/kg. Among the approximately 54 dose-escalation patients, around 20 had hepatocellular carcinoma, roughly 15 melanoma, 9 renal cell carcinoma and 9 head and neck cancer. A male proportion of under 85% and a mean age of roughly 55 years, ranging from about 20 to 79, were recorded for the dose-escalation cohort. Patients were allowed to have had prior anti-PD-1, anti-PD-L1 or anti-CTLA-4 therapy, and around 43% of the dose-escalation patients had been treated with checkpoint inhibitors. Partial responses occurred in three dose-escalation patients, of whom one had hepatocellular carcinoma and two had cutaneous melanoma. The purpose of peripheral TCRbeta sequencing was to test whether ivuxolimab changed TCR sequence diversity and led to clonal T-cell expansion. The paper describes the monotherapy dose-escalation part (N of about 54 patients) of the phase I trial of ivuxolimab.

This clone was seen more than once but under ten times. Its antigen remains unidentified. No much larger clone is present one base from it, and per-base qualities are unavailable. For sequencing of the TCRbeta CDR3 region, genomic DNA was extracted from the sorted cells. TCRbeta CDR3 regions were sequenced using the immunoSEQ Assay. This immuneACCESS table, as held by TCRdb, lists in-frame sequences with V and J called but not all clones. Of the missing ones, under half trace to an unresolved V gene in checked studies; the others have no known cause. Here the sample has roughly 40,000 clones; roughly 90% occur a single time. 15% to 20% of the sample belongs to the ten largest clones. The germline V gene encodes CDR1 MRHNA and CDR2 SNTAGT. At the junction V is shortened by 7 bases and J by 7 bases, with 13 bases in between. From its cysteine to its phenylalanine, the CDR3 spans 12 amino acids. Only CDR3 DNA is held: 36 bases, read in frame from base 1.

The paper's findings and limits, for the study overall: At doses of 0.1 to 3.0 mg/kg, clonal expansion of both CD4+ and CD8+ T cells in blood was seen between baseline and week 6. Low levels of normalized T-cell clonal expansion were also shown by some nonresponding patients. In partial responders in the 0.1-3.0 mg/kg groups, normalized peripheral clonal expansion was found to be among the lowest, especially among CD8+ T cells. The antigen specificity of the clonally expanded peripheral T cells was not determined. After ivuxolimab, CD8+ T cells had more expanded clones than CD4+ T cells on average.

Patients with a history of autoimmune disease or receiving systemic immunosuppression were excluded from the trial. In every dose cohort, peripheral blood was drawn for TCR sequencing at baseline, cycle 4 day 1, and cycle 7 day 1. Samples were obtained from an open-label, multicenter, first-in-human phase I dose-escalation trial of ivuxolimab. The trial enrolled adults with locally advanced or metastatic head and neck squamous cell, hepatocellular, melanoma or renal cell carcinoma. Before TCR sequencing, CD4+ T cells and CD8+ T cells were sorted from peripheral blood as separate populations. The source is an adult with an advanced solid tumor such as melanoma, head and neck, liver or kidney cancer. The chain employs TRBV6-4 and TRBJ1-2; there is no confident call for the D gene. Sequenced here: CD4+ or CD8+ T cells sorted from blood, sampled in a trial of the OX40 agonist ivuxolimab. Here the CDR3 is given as CASTTRGTGYTF. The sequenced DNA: TGTGCCAGCACCACTCGGGGAACTGGCTACACCTTC.